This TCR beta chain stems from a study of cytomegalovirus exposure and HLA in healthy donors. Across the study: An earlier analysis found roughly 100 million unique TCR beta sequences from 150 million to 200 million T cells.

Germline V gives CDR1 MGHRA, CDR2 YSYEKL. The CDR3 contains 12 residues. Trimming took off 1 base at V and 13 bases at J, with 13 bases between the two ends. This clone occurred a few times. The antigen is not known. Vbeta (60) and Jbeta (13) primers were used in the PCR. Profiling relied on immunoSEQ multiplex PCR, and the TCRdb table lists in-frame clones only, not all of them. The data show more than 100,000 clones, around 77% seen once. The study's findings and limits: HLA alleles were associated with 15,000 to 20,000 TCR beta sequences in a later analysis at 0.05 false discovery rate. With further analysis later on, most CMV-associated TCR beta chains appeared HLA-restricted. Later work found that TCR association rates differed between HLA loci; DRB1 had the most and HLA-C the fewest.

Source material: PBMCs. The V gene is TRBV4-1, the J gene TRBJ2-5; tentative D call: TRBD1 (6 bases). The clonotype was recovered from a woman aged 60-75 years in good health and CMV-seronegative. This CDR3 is CASSQVAGTPYF. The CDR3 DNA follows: TGCGCCAGCAGCCAAGTGGCCGGGACACCGTACTTC.